This TCR beta chain was sequenced during a study of blood T cells in healthy people across ages. V was trimmed by 5 bases and J by 0 bases, leaving 11 bases between them. The CDR3 sequence is 14 residues long. The germline V gene has CDR1 SGHAT and CDR2 FQNNGV. Through a sample-barcoded 5' primer and a J-beta primer mix, a second PCR was run for roughly 6 to 12 cycles. TCRdb fed the 5' RACE reads into MiXCR, producing one record per CDR3 protein. The table has about 1.8 million distinct CDR3 sequences, about 49% seen once. The sample was blood. The TCR sequence derives from a woman between 40 and 55 years old in good health. The chain has TRBV11-2 and TRBJ2-7; the D is unclear. CDR3 sequence: CASSHEWGSYEQYF. CDR3 coding DNA: TGTGCCAGCAGCCACGAATGGGGCTCCTACGAGCAGTACTTC.